The 10 T cell receptor beta chains given below trace back to one sample, sequenced in a study of lymphopenia after photon versus proton radiotherapy. Some clones are missing from TCRdb's copy, which holds only in-frame ones; the method was immunoSEQ multiplex PCR. The sample includes fewer than 20,000 clones, around 85% of them seen just once. The input for sequencing was peripheral blood, taken from a patient treated with proton-based radiotherapy. All receptors derive from a man aged 65 to 79 with pancreatic cancer.

The gene calls are TRBV10-3 and TRBJ2-7; TRBD2 might be the D (6 bases). The germline V gene has CDR1 ENHRY and CDR2 SYGVKD. V lost 2 bases, J lost 3 bases, and 8 bases lay in between. CDR3 length: 13 residues. The CDR3 bases are TGTGCCATCAGTGAGGGAGGGGTCTACGAGCAGTACTTC. It specifies CAISEGGVYEQYF.

This sequence joins TRBV29-1 and TRBJ2-3, with 7 bases lining up with TRBD2. The CDR3 is 14 amino acids. V shed 0 bases and J 4 bases; nucleotides not matched to a gene: 4. From germline, CDR1 is SQVTM and CDR2 ANQGSEA. The CDR3 sequence: CSVEESGTPDTQYF. The CDR3 coding sequence is TGCAGCGTTGAAGAGAGCGGGACCCCAGATACGCAGTATTTT.

The chain joins TRBV11-2 to TRBJ2-6, with D unresolved. V gave up 3 bases and J gave up 1 base, with 4 bases separating them. The CDR3 runs 14 residues. Per germline, CDR1 SGHAT and CDR2 FQNNGV. CDR3 region: CASSFRSGANVLTF. Written as DNA, the CDR3 is TGTGCCAGCAGCTTTAGATCTGGGGCCAACGTCCTGACTTTC.

The chain couples TRBV11-2 to TRBJ2-7; the D is unclear. The CDR3 extends over 13 amino acids. In germline, CDR1 is SGHAT, CDR2 FQNNGV. The germline V and J ends were trimmed by 1 base and 4 bases, with 8 bases remaining between them. Written as DNA, the CDR3 is TGTGCCAGCAGCTTAGCGGTTGGGTACGAGCAGTACTTC. This sequence encodes CASSLAVGYEQYF.

The chain is built from TRBV19 and TRBJ1-6; D remains ambiguous. V was clipped by 6 bases and J by 5 bases, with 14 bases between them. The CDR3 is 15 residues long. From germline, CDR1 is LNHDA and CDR2 SQIVND (reference sequence). CDR3: CASSTSRENNSPLHF. CDR3 nucleotide sequence: TGTGCCAGTAGCACGTCGAGGGAGAATAATTCACCCCTCCACTTT.

The chain couples TRBV30 to TRBJ1-3; 9 bases match TRBD1. The ends lost 2 bases at V and 4 bases at J; junction bases unmatched: 3. The CDR3 runs to 14 residues. Looked up from germline, CDR1 is GTSNPN and CDR2 is SVGIG (reference sequence). This CDR3 is CAWSRTGEGNTIYF. The CDR3, as DNA: TGTGCCTGGAGTCGGACAGGGGAAGGAAACACCATATATTTT.

This sequence joins TRBV5-6 and TRBJ2-3; 8 bases are shared with TRBD1. This CDR3 is built from 14 residues. CDR1 is SGHDT, CDR2 YYEEEE, per germline. Unmatched junction bases numbered 2, after V lost 3 bases and J lost 2 bases. The CDR3, as DNA: TGTGCCAGCAGCTGGACAGGGACCACAGATACGCAGTATTTT. This sequence encodes CASSWTGTTDTQYF.

The chain has TRBV7-6 and TRBJ2-1; 8 nucleotides match TRBD2. The CDR3 contains 16 residues. In germline, CDR1 is SGHVS, CDR2 FNYEAQ. V lost 1 base and J lost 4; bases outside the gene matches: 6. The CDR3 sequence: CASSLGPGLGYNEQFF. The CDR3 DNA follows: TGTGCCAGCAGCTTAGGGCCGGGACTAGGATACAATGAGCAGTTCTTC.

This sequence joins TRBV9 and TRBJ1-1; D is possibly TRBD1 (6 bases). This CDR3 has 15 residues. Deletions cut 3 bases from V and 0 bases from J, with 12 bases between. The germline V gene encodes CDR1 SGDLS and CDR2 YYNGEE. In nucleotides, the CDR3 is TGTGCCAGCAGCGCTGGCTGGGGGCTGAACACTGAAGCTTTCTTT. Translation: CASSAGWGLNTEAFF.

This clone was seen a handful of times. The genes are TRBV5-1 and TRBJ1-1; D gene unclear. The CDR3 is 16 residues long. The germline V gene has CDR1 SGHRS and CDR2 YFSETQ. V lost 3 bases to trimming and J lost 3 bases, with 18 bases between them. CDR3 nucleotide sequence: TGCGCCAGCAGCTCCGACCGCGAACCTCTTGACACTGAAGCTTTCTTT. Residues: CASSSDREPLDTEAFF.